This T cell receptor beta chain was obtained from a study of blood T cell repertoires in COVID-19. Study context: The origin of the acute and convalescent COVID-19 samples was the United States, Italy and Spain. T cells, B-cell-depleted T cells, or PBMCs provided the cDNA or gDNA that served as material.

CDR1 LNHDA and CDR2 SQIVND come from the germline V gene (reference sequence). Between the trimmed V and J ends, which lost 2 bases and 7 bases, there was a span of 9 bases. The CDR3 is 13 amino acids. Details on this clone: The same CDR3 arises from other DNA sequences in this sample as well.

Authors' processing steps: Estimated nucleated cell counts came from reference gene primer amplification. This table comes from immunoSEQ multiplex PCR, and its TCRdb copy is limited to in-frame clones, with some not included. That table furnishes V, J and clone size, whereas the DNA furnished D and trimming. Among approximately 73,000 clones, roughly nine tenths were seen once, and the ten largest hold roughly 9%. The V call is TRBV19, the J call TRBJ1-5, with a tentative D call TRBD1 (6 bases). The sequence was collected from an older man with acute or convalescent COVID-19. Material: peripheral blood. The CDR3 DNA is TGTGCCAGTAGTATACAGGGGCGCCAGCCCCAGCATTTT. Encoded protein: CASSIQGRQPQHF.